This T cell receptor beta chain was captured in a study of blood T cells in healthy people across ages (dated by TCRdb to about 2015). Study-wide context: In model experiments, template switching captured roughly one uniquely barcoded TCR beta cDNA molecule for every two T cells. To track age-related changes in TCR beta repertoire diversity, the study relied on deep sequencing normalized with unique cDNA molecular identifiers. Donors were grouped into four age groups: young (average 16 years), middle-aged (roughly 38), aged (about 60) and long-lived (approximately 78). To avoid experimental bias, donors of different ages were spread randomly across the sequencing lanes. Using the same blood draw, the study looked at two additional independent replicas of 1 million unique cDNA reads for two donors, one aged 18 to 30 and the other aged 80 or older.

Preparation of the library involved 5' RACE. Sequencing relied on an Illumina HiSeq 2500. A second PCR of roughly 6 to 12 cycles was run with a J-beta primer mix and a sample-barcoded 5' primer. Each TCR beta cDNA molecule received a unique molecular identifier from a template-switch 5' adaptor carrying 12 random nucleotides. Each sample yielded at least 2.5 million CDR3-containing paired-end reads. First-strand cDNA synthesis was performed from all RNA using the Mint cDNA synthesis kit, with priming by a TRBC-specific oligonucleotide. All cDNA was treated with uracil-DNA glycosylase and then went through a first 18-cycle PCR with the universal primers M1SS and BC2_uni_R. Per the source publication's procedure: For normalization, 1 million high-quality reads were randomly selected from each sample, with every read carrying a distinct molecular identifier. Reads with shared molecular identifiers were discarded instead of being binned into consensus sequences. CDR3 identification, clonotype clustering and error correction used MiTCR with a Q25 quality threshold and the strictest error-elimination algorithm. A nonparametric unseen species model using Euler transformation provided a lower-bound estimate of total TCR beta diversity. TCRdb trimmed public reads at Q25 via fastp, called clones via MiXCR and kept in-frame beta chains. CDR3 protein duplicates are merged, each entry listing the most common genes and DNA. The V and J calls reflect TCRdb's pipeline rather than the authors' work. This sample is represented by about 1.6 million distinct CDR3 sequences; about 35% of them were singletons. Roughly 10% of the sample belongs to the ten largest clones.

The donors were around 39 Caucasian individuals from Russia, aged roughly 6 to 100 years, who were systemically healthy. Each donor gave ten milliliters of peripheral blood, collected into EDTA-treated Vacutainer tubes. Ficoll-Paque density-gradient centrifugation was used to isolate PBMCs, with at least 6 million obtained per sample. Trizol reagent was used to extract total RNA from PBMCs, with at least 6 micrograms per sample. Naive CD45RAhigh/CD27high T cell percentages were measured by flow cytometry on a PBMC aliquot from every donor. Beyond this particular receptor, the publication reports: Estimates of total diversity based on one million sequenced T cells were considered lower bounds and underestimates. Because the CMV infection status of the donors was unknown, age-related changes in expanded clonotypes may potentially have been confounded. Conclusive comparison of naive and antigen-experienced compartments was prevented by the profiling of bulk unsorted PBMCs. A strong correlation was found between observed TCR beta diversity and the percentage of naive T cells measured by flow cytometry. Observed TCR beta diversity per million T cells fell roughly linearly with age, and a significant reduction was already apparent by age roughly 40. The long-lived group showed more naive CD4+ T cells, fewer expanded clones and increased TCR diversity than the aged group, suggesting age selection.

Remarks on this clonotype: This clone's antigen is unknown. One base away there is no much larger clone; base qualities are not given.

The CDR3 has 15 amino acids, counting the end cysteine and phenylalanine. Only the CDR3 portion is preserved as DNA: 45 bases, with reading frame beginning at the first base. A distance of 19 bases separates the germline ends of V and J, which lose 0 bases and 11 bases respectively. Per the germline V gene, ENHRY is the CDR1 and SYGVKD is the CDR2. The chain couples TRBV10-3 to TRBJ2-5; the D gene cannot be resolved reliably. The clonotype originates from a woman aged 25 to 39 in good health. The sequenced material came from blood. Here is the DNA: TGTGCCATCAGTGAGTCGAATCATGAGACCGTAGGGCAGTACTTC. It translates as CAISESNHETVGQYF.